This T cell receptor beta chain stems from a study of blood T cell repertoires in COVID-19. Profiled with immunoSEQ multiplex PCR; TCRdb holds only in-frame clones, not every one. The sample yields approximately 170,000 clones, about 86% seen once. Material: peripheral blood. The TCR was taken from a man between 45 and 60 years old with active or convalescent COVID-19.

The CDR3 region is CASSESRGTGSLAGLYYNEQFF. In DNA form, the CDR3 reads TGTGCCAGCAGTGAAAGCAGAGGGACAGGGTCGCTAGCGGGTCTCTACTACAATGAGCAGTTCTTC. This chain connects TRBV6-1 to TRBJ2-1, with a weak D call TRBD1 (9 bases). The V end was cut by 2 bases, the J end by 3 bases, with 32 bases between. Per the germline V gene, CDR1 is MNHNS and CDR2 is SASEGT. The CDR3 covers 22 residues.